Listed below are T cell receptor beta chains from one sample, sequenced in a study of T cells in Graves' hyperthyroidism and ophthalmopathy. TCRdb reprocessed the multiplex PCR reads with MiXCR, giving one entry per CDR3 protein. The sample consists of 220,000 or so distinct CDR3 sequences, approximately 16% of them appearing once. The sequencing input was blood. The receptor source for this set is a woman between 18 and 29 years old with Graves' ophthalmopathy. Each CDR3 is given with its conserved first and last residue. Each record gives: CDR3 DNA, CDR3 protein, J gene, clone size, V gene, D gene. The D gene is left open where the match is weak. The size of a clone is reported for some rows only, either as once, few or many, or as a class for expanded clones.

CDR3nt: TGTGCCTGGAGGTCTACGGGAGGGAGGCAGACCCAGTACTTC
CDR3aa: CAWRSTGGRQTQYF
j_gene: TRBJ2-5
abundance: many
v_gene: TRBV30
d_gene: TRBD2

CDR3nt: TGTGCCACCAGTGCCTCGGGCAGGGAAGGAAACATTCAGTACTTC
CDR3aa: CATSASGREGNIQYF
j_gene: TRBJ2-4
abundance: many
v_gene: TRBV24-1
d_gene: -

CDR3nt: TGCAGTGCTCGCCTGGGACACCACGAGCAGTACTTC
CDR3aa: CSARLGHHEQYF
j_gene: TRBJ2-7
abundance: -
v_gene: TRBV20-1
d_gene: -

CDR3nt: TGCGCCAGCAGCTTGAATCAGGGAAACACCGGGGAGCTGTTTTTT
CDR3aa: CASSLNQGNTGELFF
j_gene: TRBJ2-2
abundance: many
v_gene: TRBV5-1
d_gene: -

CDR3nt: TGTGCCAGCAGTTTAATGTCTCAGGGGGCTTCAGGCTACACCTTC
CDR3aa: CASSLMSQGASGYTF
j_gene: TRBJ1-2
abundance: many
v_gene: TRBV28
d_gene: TRBD1

CDR3nt: TGTGCCAGCAGTGAGTATGTGCGCGGGAGGGGCGCAGATACGCAGTATTTT
CDR3aa: CASSEYVRGRGADTQYF
j_gene: TRBJ2-3
abundance: many
v_gene: TRBV6-1
d_gene: TRBD2

CDR3nt: TGTGCCACCAGCAACAGGGGGCTCCAAGAGACCCAGTACTTC
CDR3aa: CATSNRGLQETQYF
j_gene: TRBJ2-5
abundance: few
v_gene: TRBV24-1
d_gene: TRBD1

CDR3nt: TGTGCCAGCAGCTCACGGGGGGGGAGGGAGACCCAGTACTTC
CDR3aa: CASSSRGGRETQYF
j_gene: TRBJ2-5
abundance: many
v_gene: TRBV7-8
d_gene: TRBD2

CDR3nt: TGCAGCGTTCGGTACAGGGGCCGGGGCACAGATACGCAGTATTTT
CDR3aa: CSVRYRGRGTDTQYF
j_gene: TRBJ2-3
abundance: many
v_gene: TRBV29-1
d_gene: TRBD1

CDR3nt: TGTGCCAGCAGCCCGACTAGCGGACCCTACGAGCAGTACTTC
CDR3aa: CASSPTSGPYEQYF
j_gene: TRBJ2-7
abundance: many
v_gene: TRBV9
d_gene: TRBD2

CDR3nt: TGCAGCGTCCGGACGGCCGGCGATTACTATGGCTACACCTTC
CDR3aa: CSVRTAGDYYGYTF
j_gene: TRBJ1-2
abundance: many
v_gene: TRBV29-1
d_gene: -

CDR3nt: TGTGCCACCAGTGATTTAGGGACTAGCGGCACAGATACGCAGTATTTT
CDR3aa: CATSDLGTSGTDTQYF
j_gene: TRBJ2-3
abundance: few
v_gene: TRBV24-1
d_gene: TRBD2

CDR3nt: TGCAGCGTCTCCTACCCCGGGACTAGCGGGAGGCCCCGCTCCTACAATGAGCAGTTCTTC
CDR3aa: CSVSYPGTSGRPRSYNEQFF
j_gene: TRBJ2-1
abundance: -
v_gene: TRBV29-1
d_gene: TRBD2

CDR3nt: TGTGCCTGGAGGGGAGGAGCGGGACAACAAGAGACCCAGTACTTC
CDR3aa: CAWRGGAGQQETQYF
j_gene: TRBJ2-5
abundance: many
v_gene: TRBV30
d_gene: -

CDR3nt: TGTGCCAGTAGTATAGGCGGGGTCCGAGGGTCCGGGGAGCTGTTTTTT
CDR3aa: CASSIGGVRGSGELFF
j_gene: TRBJ2-2
abundance: -
v_gene: TRBV19
d_gene: -

CDR3nt: TGCAGTGCTAGAGTGGAACGGGAGACCCAGTACTTC
CDR3aa: CSARVERETQYF
j_gene: TRBJ2-5
abundance: many
v_gene: TRBV20-1
d_gene: -

CDR3nt: TGTGCCAGCAGTTTAACGCAGGGGGCATGGAATGAGCAGTTCTTC
CDR3aa: CASSLTQGAWNEQFF
j_gene: TRBJ2-1
abundance: many
v_gene: TRBV12-3/TRBV12-4
d_gene: TRBD1

CDR3nt: TGTGCCTGGAGTCGGGGAACTGAAGCTTTCTTT
CDR3aa: CAWSRGTEAFF
j_gene: TRBJ1-1
abundance: many
v_gene: TRBV30
d_gene: -

CDR3nt: TGTGCCAGCAGCTTAGCTCTAGCGGCTAGCACAGATACGCAGTATTTT
CDR3aa: CASSLALAASTDTQYF
j_gene: TRBJ2-3
abundance: many
v_gene: TRBV7-2
d_gene: TRBD2

CDR3nt: TGTGCCAGCAGCGGACTAGCGGGAGGGCCCAATGAGCAGTTCTTC
CDR3aa: CASSGLAGGPNEQFF
j_gene: TRBJ2-1
abundance: -
v_gene: TRBV7-3
d_gene: TRBD2

CDR3nt: TGCGCCAGCACCCCAGGGGCTAGCGGGGGGCGAACCCTCTACGAGCAGTACTTC
CDR3aa: CASTPGASGGRTLYEQYF
j_gene: TRBJ2-7
abundance: -
v_gene: TRBV4-1
d_gene: TRBD2

CDR3nt: TGTGCCTGGAGTGTATCCAGGCCACGCCTGTATAGCAATCAGCCCCAGCATTTT
CDR3aa: CAWSVSRPRLYSNQPQHF
j_gene: TRBJ1-5
abundance: many
v_gene: TRBV30
d_gene: -

CDR3nt: TGTGCCAGCAGCCCCCTGACGGCAGGGGTATATGGCTACACCTTC
CDR3aa: CASSPLTAGVYGYTF
j_gene: TRBJ1-2
abundance: many
v_gene: TRBV3-1
d_gene: -

CDR3nt: TGCAGCGTTGAACAGGGGGCTGGCTATGGCTACACCTTC
CDR3aa: CSVEQGAGYGYTF
j_gene: TRBJ1-2
abundance: many
v_gene: TRBV29-1
d_gene: TRBD1

CDR3nt: TGTGCCAGCGGAGTGGGACAGTCCTACGAGCAGTACTTC
CDR3aa: CASGVGQSYEQYF
j_gene: TRBJ2-7
abundance: many
v_gene: TRBV27
d_gene: TRBD1

CDR3nt: TGCAGCGTCTCCTACCCCGGGACTAGCGGGGGACGGGAGACCCAGTACTTC
CDR3aa: CSVSYPGTSGGRETQYF
j_gene: TRBJ2-5
abundance: -
v_gene: TRBV29-1
d_gene: TRBD2

CDR3nt: TGTGCCAGCAGCCACCTTATGTTGGGGAAGGAGACCCAGTACTTC
CDR3aa: CASSHLMLGKETQYF
j_gene: TRBJ2-5
abundance: many
v_gene: TRBV4-2
d_gene: -

CDR3nt: TGTGCCAGCAGTTCCCGACAGGGTTCCCCCTCCTACGAGCAGTACTTC
CDR3aa: CASSSRQGSPSYEQYF
j_gene: TRBJ2-7
abundance: -
v_gene: TRBV5-5
d_gene: TRBD1

CDR3nt: TGTGCCAGCAGCCCCCACGGGACGAAAGGAGCCTATGGCTACACCTTC
CDR3aa: CASSPHGTKGAYGYTF
j_gene: TRBJ1-2
abundance: many
v_gene: TRBV9
d_gene: -

CDR3nt: TGTGCCAGCTCACCACGACTAGCGGTTGACACCGGGGAGCTGTTTTTT
CDR3aa: CASSPRLAVDTGELFF
j_gene: TRBJ2-2
abundance: many
v_gene: TRBV18
d_gene: TRBD2

CDR3nt: TGTGCCAGTAGTGATGGTTTGGAAGCAAGGACAGGGAACTATGGCTACACCTTC
CDR3aa: CASSDGLEARTGNYGYTF
j_gene: TRBJ1-2
abundance: many
v_gene: TRBV19
d_gene: TRBD1

CDR3nt: TGTGCCTGGGGAATTGGGATCTCTGGAAACACCATATATTTT
CDR3aa: CAWGIGISGNTIYF
j_gene: TRBJ1-3
abundance: many
v_gene: TRBV30
d_gene: -

CDR3nt: TGTGCCAGCAGCTTGCCGGGAGGTGAAGCTTTCTTT
CDR3aa: CASSLPGGEAFF
j_gene: TRBJ1-1
abundance: many
v_gene: TRBV7-9
d_gene: -

CDR3nt: TGCAGTGCTAGCGAGCGGGACCTTCTACGAAATGAGCAGTTCTTC
CDR3aa: CSASERDLLRNEQFF
j_gene: TRBJ2-1
abundance: many
v_gene: TRBV20-1
d_gene: TRBD2

CDR3nt: TGCGCCAGCAGCCAAGATCTTAGTGGGCAGAGAAAAGAGACCCAGTACTTC
CDR3aa: CASSQDLSGQRKETQYF
j_gene: TRBJ2-5
abundance: -
v_gene: TRBV4-1
d_gene: -

CDR3nt: TGTGCCAGTACCTTCCGGGGGGGCTTCGGAGGCTACACCTTC
CDR3aa: CASTFRGGFGGYTF
j_gene: TRBJ1-2
abundance: many
v_gene: TRBV19
d_gene: -

CDR3nt: TGTGCCAGCAGGGAGACAGGGGATAATGAAAAACTGTTTTTT
CDR3aa: CASRETGDNEKLFF
j_gene: TRBJ1-4
abundance: many
v_gene: TRBV2
d_gene: TRBD1

CDR3nt: TGTGCCTGGAGAGGAGACAGGGGGCGCCGGTATGATGGCTACACCTTC
CDR3aa: CAWRGDRGRRYDGYTF
j_gene: TRBJ1-2
abundance: many
v_gene: TRBV30
d_gene: TRBD1

CDR3nt: TGTGCCAGCAGTCAAAAACAGCTAGCCAAAAACATTCAGTACTTC
CDR3aa: CASSQKQLAKNIQYF
j_gene: TRBJ2-4
abundance: -
v_gene: TRBV2
d_gene: -

CDR3nt: TGTGCCAGTAGTACTCGACAGGGGAGGACCGGGGAGCTGTTTTTT
CDR3aa: CASSTRQGRTGELFF
j_gene: TRBJ2-2
abundance: few
v_gene: TRBV19
d_gene: TRBD1

CDR3nt: TGTGCCAGCTCAACCACACGGGGCACGAACACTGAAGCTTTCTTT
CDR3aa: CASSTTRGTNTEAFF
j_gene: TRBJ1-1
abundance: -
v_gene: TRBV18
d_gene: -

CDR3nt: TGTGCCAGCAGTCCGACTAGCGGGGGGGCGGGGGAGCAGTATTTT
CDR3aa: CASSPTSGGAGEQYF
j_gene: TRBJ2-3
abundance: many
v_gene: TRBV6-2/TRBV6-3
d_gene: TRBD2

CDR3nt: TGCAGTGCTAGAGATCTGGCTAGCGGGATTCAAGATACGCAGTATTTT
CDR3aa: CSARDLASGIQDTQYF
j_gene: TRBJ2-3
abundance: many
v_gene: TRBV20-1
d_gene: TRBD2

CDR3nt: TGTGCCAGCAGTGAAGTAGCGGGGGGGCAAGAGACCCAGTACTTC
CDR3aa: CASSEVAGGQETQYF
j_gene: TRBJ2-5
abundance: many
v_gene: TRBV6-1
d_gene: TRBD2

CDR3nt: TGTGCCAGCAGCCAGACGGGACTTCCCATCAATGAGCAGTTCTTC
CDR3aa: CASSQTGLPINEQFF
j_gene: TRBJ2-1
abundance: many
v_gene: TRBV7-2
d_gene: -

CDR3nt: TGTGCCAGCTGCCGTAGGGGGACTACCTACGAGCAGTACTTC
CDR3aa: CASCRRGTTYEQYF
j_gene: TRBJ2-7
abundance: -
v_gene: TRBV5-6
d_gene: -

CDR3nt: TGTGCCAGCAGTTTATTGAGGGGACTAGCGGGAGGTAATGAGCAGTTCTTC
CDR3aa: CASSLLRGLAGGNEQFF
j_gene: TRBJ2-1
abundance: many
v_gene: TRBV27
d_gene: TRBD2

CDR3nt: TGCGCCAGCAGCCAAGAGCAGGGGGTTGATGAGCAGTTCTTC
CDR3aa: CASSQEQGVDEQFF
j_gene: TRBJ2-1
abundance: many
v_gene: TRBV4-3
d_gene: TRBD1

CDR3nt: TGCGCCAGCAGCCTGCGACAGAGCTACAATGAGCAGTTCTTC
CDR3aa: CASSLRQSYNEQFF
j_gene: TRBJ2-1
abundance: many
v_gene: TRBV5-1
d_gene: -

CDR3nt: TGTGCCAGCAGCGTTCATCCCGGGACAAAGGCGAATGAGCAGTTCTTC
CDR3aa: CASSVHPGTKANEQFF
j_gene: TRBJ2-1
abundance: many
v_gene: TRBV9
d_gene: -